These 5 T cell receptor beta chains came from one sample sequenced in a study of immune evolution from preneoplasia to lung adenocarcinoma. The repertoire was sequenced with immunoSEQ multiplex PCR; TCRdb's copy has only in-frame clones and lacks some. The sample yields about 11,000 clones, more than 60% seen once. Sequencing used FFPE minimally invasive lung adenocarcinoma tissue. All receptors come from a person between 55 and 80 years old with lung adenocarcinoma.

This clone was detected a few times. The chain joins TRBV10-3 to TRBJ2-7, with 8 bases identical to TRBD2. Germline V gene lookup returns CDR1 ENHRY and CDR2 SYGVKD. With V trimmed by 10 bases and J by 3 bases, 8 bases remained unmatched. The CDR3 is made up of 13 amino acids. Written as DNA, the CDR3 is TGTGCCACCGAACCGGGGGGGTTCTACGAGCAGTACTTC. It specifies CATEPGGFYEQYF.

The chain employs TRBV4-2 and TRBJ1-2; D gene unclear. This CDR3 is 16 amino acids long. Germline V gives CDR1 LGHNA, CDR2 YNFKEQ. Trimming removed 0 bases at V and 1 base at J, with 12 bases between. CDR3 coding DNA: TGTGCCAGCAGCCAAGATGGGGTCGGAAGTAACTATGGCTACACCTTC. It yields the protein CASSQDGVGSNYGYTF.

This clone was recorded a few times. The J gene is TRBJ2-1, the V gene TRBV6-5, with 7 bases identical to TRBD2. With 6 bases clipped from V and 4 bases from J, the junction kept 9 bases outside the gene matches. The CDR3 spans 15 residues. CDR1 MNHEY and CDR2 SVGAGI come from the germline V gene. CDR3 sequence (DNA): TGTGCCAGCAGCCTCAGCGGGGTCCCGTACAATGAGCAGTTCTTC. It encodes CASSLSGVPYNEQFF.

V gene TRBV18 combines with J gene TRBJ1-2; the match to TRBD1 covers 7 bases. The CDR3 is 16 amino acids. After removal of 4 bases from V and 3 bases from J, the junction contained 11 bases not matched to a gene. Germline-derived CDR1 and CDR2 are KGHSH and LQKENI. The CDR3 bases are TGTGCCAGCTCACAGGCCCTCAGGGGGTACGACTATGGCTACACCTTC. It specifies CASSQALRGYDYGYTF.

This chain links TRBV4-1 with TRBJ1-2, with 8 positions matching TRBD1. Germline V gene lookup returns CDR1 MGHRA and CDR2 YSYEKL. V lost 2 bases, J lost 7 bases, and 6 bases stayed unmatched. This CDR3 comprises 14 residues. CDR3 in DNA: TGCGCCAGCAGCCAAAGGACAGGGTTTATTGGCTACACCTTC. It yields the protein CASSQRTGFIGYTF.